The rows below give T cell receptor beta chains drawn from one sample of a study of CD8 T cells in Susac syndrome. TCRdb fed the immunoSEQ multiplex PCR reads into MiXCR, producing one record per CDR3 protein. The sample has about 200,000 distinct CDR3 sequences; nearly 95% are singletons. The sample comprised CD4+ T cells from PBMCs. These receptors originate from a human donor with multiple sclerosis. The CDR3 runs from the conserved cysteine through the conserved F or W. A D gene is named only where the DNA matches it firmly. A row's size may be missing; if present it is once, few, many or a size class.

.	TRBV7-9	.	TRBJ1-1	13	TGTGCCAGCAGCTTATTGGCGGACACTGAAGCTTTCTTT	CASSLLADTEAFF
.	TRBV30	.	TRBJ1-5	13	TGTGCCTGGAGTAGGACGGGAAATCAGCCCCAGCATTTT	CAWSRTGNQPQHF
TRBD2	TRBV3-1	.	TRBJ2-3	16	TGTGCCAGCAGCTGGGCTATAGCGGGGGGGCAATATACGCAGTATTTT	CASSWAIAGGQYTQYF
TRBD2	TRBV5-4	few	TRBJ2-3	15	TGTGCCAGCAGCCGACTAGCGGGAGGCACAGATACGCAGTATTTT	CASSRLAGGTDTQYF
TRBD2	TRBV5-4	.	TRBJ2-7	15	TGTGCCAGCAGCTTGGTTAGCGGGGGCTCCTACGAGCAGTACTTC	CASSLVSGGSYEQYF
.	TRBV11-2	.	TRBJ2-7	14	TGTGCCAGCAGCTCCCTAGCTCCCAGGTACGAGCAGTACTTC	CASSSLAPRYEQYF
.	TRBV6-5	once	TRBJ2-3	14	TGTGCCAGCAGTTACAGTCTGAGCACAGATACGCAGTATTTT	CASSYSLSTDTQYF
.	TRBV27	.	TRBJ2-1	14	TGTGCCAGCAGACTGGGTGGGGGGCAGAATGAGCAGTTCTTC	CASRLGGGQNEQFF
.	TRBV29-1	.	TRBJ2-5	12	TGCAGCGTCCATTTGGGGAGGGAGACCCAGTACTTC	CSVHLGRETQYF
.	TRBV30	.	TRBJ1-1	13	TGTGCCTGGAGTGTGTGGCTGAACACTGAAGCTTTCTTT	CAWSVWLNTEAFF
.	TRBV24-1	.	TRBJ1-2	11	TGTGCCACCAGTGATCACTATGGCTACACCTTC	CATSDHYGYTF
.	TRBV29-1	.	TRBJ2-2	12	TGCAGCGGGGGTAGGAACACCGGGGAGCTGTTTTTT	CSGGRNTGELFF
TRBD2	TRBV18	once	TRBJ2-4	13	TGTGCCAGCTCCCCCGGGGGGACTGTCATTCAGTACTTC	CASSPGGTVIQYF
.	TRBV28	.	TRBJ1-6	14	TGTGCCAGCCGGACCTGGACGGAGAATTCACCCCTCCACTTT	CASRTWTENSPLHF
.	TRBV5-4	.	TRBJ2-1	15	TGTGCCAGCAGCCTGGTCCCCACGCAGGACAATGAGCAGTTCTTC	CASSLVPTQDNEQFF
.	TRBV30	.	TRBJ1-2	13	TGTGCCTGGGCCGGACAGAGAACCGATGGCTACACCTTC	CAWAGQRTDGYTF
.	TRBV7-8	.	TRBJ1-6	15	TGTGCCAGCAGCTTAGCGGCCAGGTTACCTTCACCCCTCCACTTT	CASSLAARLPSPLHF
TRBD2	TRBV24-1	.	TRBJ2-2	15	TGTGCCACCCGAGGACTAGCGGGAGACACCGGGGAGCTGTTTTTT	CATRGLAGDTGELFF
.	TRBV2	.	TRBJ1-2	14	TGTGCCAGCAGTGACCGGGGGTTTGATCGAGGCTACACCTTC	CASSDRGFDRGYTF
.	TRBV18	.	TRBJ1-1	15	TGTGCCAGCTCACCACTCGCAGATAAGAACACTGAAGCTTTCTTT	CASSPLADKNTEAFF
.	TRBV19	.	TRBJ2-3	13	TGTGCCAGTAGTGAGTCGATGACAGATACGCAGTATTTT	CASSESMTDTQYF
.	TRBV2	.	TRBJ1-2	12	TGTGCCAGCAGAGCGACATCGTATGGCTACACCTTC	CASRATSYGYTF
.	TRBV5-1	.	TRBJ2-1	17	TGCGCCAGCAGCTTGGGGCGAACACCAGTTGCCTACAATGAGCAGTTCTTC	CASSLGRTPVAYNEQFF
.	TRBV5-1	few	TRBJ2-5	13	TGTGCCAGCAGCCCGGACAGCCAAGAGACCCAGTACTTC	CASSPDSQETQYF
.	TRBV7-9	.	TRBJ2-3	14	TGTGCCAGCAGCCCTACCCCGGGGGCGGATACGCAGTATTTT	CASSPTPGADTQYF
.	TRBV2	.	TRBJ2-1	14	TGTGCCAGCAGCGACCGAGCTTGGGACAATGAGCAGTTCTTC	CASSDRAWDNEQFF
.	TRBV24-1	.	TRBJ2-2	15	TGTGCCACCAGTGACCCCAACGGGGGAACCGGGGAGCTGTTTTTT	CATSDPNGGTGELFF
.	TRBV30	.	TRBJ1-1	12	TGTGCCGGGGGGCAGCTAGGCACTGAAGCTTTCTTT	CAGGQLGTEAFF
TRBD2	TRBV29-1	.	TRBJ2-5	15	TGCAGCGTTGGACCTGGGACCAGGGAGGGAGAGACCCAGTACTTC	CSVGPGTREGETQYF
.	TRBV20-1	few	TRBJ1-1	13	TGCAGTGCTACCGGGGGCTCGAACACTGAAGCTTTCTTT	CSATGGSNTEAFF
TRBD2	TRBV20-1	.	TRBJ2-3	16	TGCAGTGCTAGAGTTCCGGGACTAGCGTACACAGATACGCAGTATTTT	CSARVPGLAYTDTQYF
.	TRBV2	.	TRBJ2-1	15	TGTGCCAGCAGTGATGTGAACAGCTCCTACAATGAGCAGTTCTTC	CASSDVNSSYNEQFF
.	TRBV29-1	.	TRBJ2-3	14	TGCAGCGTTGAAGCGAGACAGAGCACAGATACGCAGTATTTT	CSVEARQSTDTQYF
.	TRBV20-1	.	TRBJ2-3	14	TGCAGTGCTAGAGCGGTGGCTAGCACAGATACGCAGTATTTT	CSARAVASTDTQYF
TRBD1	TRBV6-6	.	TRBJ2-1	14	TGTGCCAGCAGCGCCGGGACAGTCTACAATGAGCAGTTCTTC	CASSAGTVYNEQFF
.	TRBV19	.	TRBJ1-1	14	TGTGCCAGTTCGCAGGGCGTGTGGAACACTGAAGCTTTCTTT	CASSQGVWNTEAFF
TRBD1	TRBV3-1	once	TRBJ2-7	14	TGTGCCAGCAGCCACCGGGACAGGGTCCACGAGCAGTACTTC	CASSHRDRVHEQYF
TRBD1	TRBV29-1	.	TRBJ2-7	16	TGCAGCGTTGAAAAGTCCGGGACAGGGAGTACCCACGAGCAGTACTTC	CSVEKSGTGSTHEQYF
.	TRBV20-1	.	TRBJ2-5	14	TGCAGTGCTAGGGATGGAGGGGGGGCAGAGACCCAGTACTTC	CSARDGGGAETQYF
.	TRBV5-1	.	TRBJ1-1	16	TGCGCCAGCAGCTACGACGGAACCTCCTTGAACACTGAAGCTTTCTTT	CASSYDGTSLNTEAFF
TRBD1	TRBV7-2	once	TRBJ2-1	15	TGTGCCAGCAGCTTCCGGGACAGGGAAGACAATGAGCAGTTCTTC	CASSFRDREDNEQFF
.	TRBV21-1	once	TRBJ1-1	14	TGTGCCAGCAGCGCCCCGGGACAGCGGACTGAAGCTTTCTTT	CASSAPGQRTEAFF
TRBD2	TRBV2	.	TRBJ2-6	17	TGTGCCGGGGAGACTAGCGGGAGGGCCTCTGGGGCCAACGTCCTGACTTTC	CAGETSGRASGANVLTF
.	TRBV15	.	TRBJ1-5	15	TGTGCCACCAGCACTGCCGTTGTAAGCAATCAGCCCCAGCATTTT	CATSTAVVSNQPQHF
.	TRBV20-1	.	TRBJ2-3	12	TGCAGTGCTAGCCAGCGGAGGGCTACGCAGTATTTT	CSASQRRATQYF
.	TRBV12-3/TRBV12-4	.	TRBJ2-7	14	TGTGCCAGCAGTTTTACCGGGGTACGTTACGAGCAGTACTTC	CASSFTGVRYEQYF
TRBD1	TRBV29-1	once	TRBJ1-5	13	TGCAGCGTTGGGGACAGGGACAATCAGCCCCAGCATTTT	CSVGDRDNQPQHF
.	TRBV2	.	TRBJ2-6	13	TGTGCCAGCAGGCGGGACTTGGGCAACGTCCTGACTTTC	CASRRDLGNVLTF
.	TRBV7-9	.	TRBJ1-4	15	TGTGCCAGCAGTCCTGCGGGCAGGGGTAATGAAAAACTGTTTTTT	CASSPAGRGNEKLFF
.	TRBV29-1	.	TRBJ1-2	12	TGCAGCACACGCGAGGGGGACTATGGCTACACCTTC	CSTREGDYGYTF
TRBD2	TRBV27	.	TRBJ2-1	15	TGTGCCAGCAGTTCCGCTAGCGGCACGTACAATGAGCAGTTCTTC	CASSSASGTYNEQFF
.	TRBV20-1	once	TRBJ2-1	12	TGCAGTGCGAGACTAAACTACAATGAGCAGTTCTTC	CSARLNYNEQFF
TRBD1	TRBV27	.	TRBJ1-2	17	TGTGCCAGCAGTGCCTCCGGGACAGGGAAGGGACGTGGTGGCTACACCTTC	CASSASGTGKGRGGYTF
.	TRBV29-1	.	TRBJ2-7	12	TGCAGCGTTAGCAGGGTCAAGGACGAGCAGTACTTC	CSVSRVKDEQYF
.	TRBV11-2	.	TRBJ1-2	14	TGTGCCAGCAGGATGATAGGTTCGCCCTATGGCTACACCTTC	CASRMIGSPYGYTF
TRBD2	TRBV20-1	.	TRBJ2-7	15	TGCAGTGCTACAGGACTAGCGGGAGGGTCCTACGAGCAGTACTTC	CSATGLAGGSYEQYF
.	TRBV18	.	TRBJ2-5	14	TGTGCCAGCTCGGTCTCGGCGGAAGGGGAGACCCAGTACTTC	CASSVSAEGETQYF
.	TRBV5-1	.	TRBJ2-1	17	TGCGCCAGCAGCTTCCGCGGGGCACAGTACTCCTACAATGAGCAGTTCTTC	CASSFRGAQYSYNEQFF
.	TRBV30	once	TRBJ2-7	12	TGTGCCTGGTCGGAGAGCTCCTACGAGCAGTACTTC	CAWSESSYEQYF
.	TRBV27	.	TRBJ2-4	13	TGTGCCAGCAGCGGGACAGCCAAAAACATTCAGTACTTC	CASSGTAKNIQYF